This note documents a single TCR beta chain sequence. The antigen it recognizes is unknown. Per-base quality was not reported, and no clone a single base away is much larger than it. The sample originates from a study of blood T cell repertoires in COVID-19 (dated by TCRdb to 2018 to 2020). Concerning the study at large: The collaborator samples originated in the United States, Italy and Spain and spanned the acute and convalescent phases of COVID-19. The material from the prospective study consisted of cDNA or gDNA derived from T cells, B-cell-depleted T cells, or PBMCs. Subjects who had been exposed to COVID-19, were actively infected with it, or had recovered from it provided the deeply sampled blood TCRbeta repertoires that made up the dataset. The repertoires were released in a freely available public database intended as a resource for research on the immune response to SARS-CoV-2. Samples came from the ongoing ImmuneRACE study (first 160 participants) plus 1,254 subjects from 6 global collaborators. Sample metadata almost always included a de-identified subject ID, COVID-19 status, age in years and sex. HLA class I and class II types, where available, came from metadata supplied by the sample provider rather than from assay-based typing.

Including cysteine and phenylalanine, the CDR3 has 13 amino acids. The kept DNA is CDR3 alone, 39 bases in frame from the first base. Taken from the germline V gene, the CDR1 and CDR2 loops are SNHLY and FYNNEI. A distance of 18 bases separates the germline ends of V and J, which lose 11 bases and 5 bases respectively. Participants in the prospective study were aged roughly 18 to 100 years, lived in 20 to 30 United States geographic areas, and enrolled through a virtual design. In the prospective study, participants were assigned to cohorts based on the clinical history participants reported in a screening survey and a study questionnaire. Recovered participants in ImmuneRACE Cohort 3 were defined as having two consecutive negative NP/OP PCR tests, clearance from a healthcare professional, or resolution of symptoms. Mobile phlebotomists in the prospective study collected whole blood, serum and a nasopharyngeal or oropharyngeal swab from every participant. Over a roughly two-month period, participants in the prospective study had the option of providing additional blood draws and questionnaires. Blood samples from the prospective study were shipped frozen or at room temperature prior to DNA extraction.

The immunoSEQ Assay, a bias-controlled multiplex PCR, was used to amplify TCRbeta CDR3 regions from genomic DNA. Under the source paper's analysis protocol: Nucleated cell counts per sample were estimated from amplification of reference gene primers within the assay. To quantify the absolute abundance of each unique TCRbeta CDR3 rearrangement, sequence reads were collapsed and filtered. Productive Simpson clonality was computed per sample as the square root of Simpson's diversity index over productive rearrangements. Sourced from immuneACCESS, this table was stored by TCRdb with only in-frame sequences that have V and J called. A share of the clones is absent; for the studies checked, an unresolved V gene accounts for under half, and the remainder has no known explanation. V and J calls and clone size are given by that table; D and trimming were obtained from the DNA. The sample data list about 180,000 clones, and around 85% of these were observed just once. Around 6.2% of the sample lies in the top ten.

Summary of the overall study and its limitations: The quantity of clinical and demographic metadata differed by source and by participant and was supplied without curation.

The sequencing input was PBMCs or T cells enriched from blood (not recorded which). The chain uses TRBV2 and TRBJ1-1, with the D segment identity uncertain. The source is a man aged 35 to 55 who had recovered from COVID-19. CDR3 sequence: CAVGELVGTEAFF. The DNA sequence is TGTGCCGTCGGGGAATTGGTTGGGACTGAAGCTTTCTTT.